Each of the 18 T cell receptor beta chains below was sequenced from the same sample in a study of early T cells in non-severe SARS-CoV-2 infection. TCRdb analysed the 5' RACE reads with MiXCR anew, one entry per CDR3 protein. This table holds fewer than 100,000 distinct CDR3 sequences, more than 10% found once. The sample comprised whole blood. These receptors came from an adult who was a healthcare worker with PCR-confirmed SARS-CoV-2 infection or an uninfected control (not recorded which).

V usage is TRBV6-2 or TRBV6-3 and J usage is TRBJ2-3, with 8 positions matching TRBD2. J was trimmed by 0 bases and V by 7 bases; bases with no gene match: 3. Germline loops: CDR1 MNHEY, CDR2 SVGEGT. The CDR3 runs 14 residues. This CDR3 is CASTRLASTDTQYF. The CDR3 nucleotides are TGTGCCAGCACCAGACTAGCGAGCACAGATACGCAGTATTTT.

J is TRBJ2-7 and V is TRBV20-1; no clear D. V was trimmed by 1 base and J by 7 bases, leaving 17 bases between them. Germline V CDR1 and CDR2: DFQATT, SNEGSKA (reference sequence). The CDR3 sequence is 14 residues long. The CDR3 sequence is CSARVSPLEREQYF. Written as DNA, the CDR3 is TGCAGTGCTAGAGTATCCCCCCTGGAAAGAGAGCAGTACTTC.

This clonotype was picked up a small number of times. The genes are TRBV15 and TRBJ2-3, with D perhaps matching TRBD2 (6 bases). Per germline, CDR1 LNHNV and CDR2 YYDKDF (reference sequence). The V end lost 5 bases, the J end lost 7 bases, and 16 bases lay between the germline ends. The CDR3 consists of 14 residues. CDR3 nucleotides: TGTGCCACCAGCGCCCCGGGACTCCTGAATACGCAGTATTTT. Protein sequence: CATSAPGLLNTQYF. Combining the CDR3 with reference TRBV15 and TRBJ2-3 gives the whole variable domain DAMVIQNPRYQVTQFGKPVTLSCSQTLNHNVMYWYQQKSSQAPKLLFHYYDKDFNNEADTPDNFQSRRPNTSFCFLDIRSPGLGDTAMYLCATSAPGLLNTQYFGPGTRLTVL.

The CDR3 nucleotides read TGTGCCAGCAGCTTCGAACAGGGTTGGGGTGAGCAGTTCTTC. Its protein is CASSFEQGWGEQFF. This chain connects TRBV7-9 to TRBJ2-1, with D possibly matching TRBD1 (6 bases). CDR3 size: 14 residues. V was pared by 3 bases and J by 9 bases, with 15 bases between. Germline V lookup: CDR1 SEHNR, CDR2 FQNEAQ (reference sequence).

This clonotype has ten or more counts. The V gene is TRBV7-9, the J gene TRBJ1-5; D unresolved. CDR1 is SEHNR and CDR2 is FQNEAQ in the germline V gene (reference sequence). V lost 6 bases and J lost 3, with 15 bases in between. The CDR3 is 15 residues long. The CDR3 region has the DNA TGTGCCAGCAGTTCTAAGAGGGCCGTCAATCAGCCCCAGCATTTT. Translation: CASSSKRAVNQPQHF.

The chain uses TRBV5-1 and TRBJ2-3, with TRBD1 as a possible D gene (6 bases). Trimming shortened V by 1 base and J by 4 bases, and 13 bases separated the two germline ends. Germline CDR1 is SGHRS and CDR2 is YFSETQ. The CDR3 extends over 15 amino acids. The CDR3 sequence is CASSLFSQGSDTQYF. The CDR3 DNA is TGCGCCAGCAGCTTGTTTTCCCAGGGGTCAGATACGCAGTATTTT.

The sample holds one count of this clonotype. At one of its ends the junction is not consistent with the germline gene, which may arise from a read error. V gene TRBV5-4 combines with J gene TRBJ2-7; possible D gene TRBD1, 5 bases. This CDR3 contains 14 residues. CDR1 and CDR2 (germline): SGHNT, YYREEE (reference sequence). The CDR3 sequence is CANSLGQGGVEQYF. CDR3 coding DNA: TGTGCCAACAGCTTGGGTCAGGGCGGCGTCGAGCAGTACTTC.

J is TRBJ2-3 and V is TRBV4-2; TRBD1 matches at 7 bases. Looked up from germline, CDR1 is LGHNA and CDR2 is YNFKEQ. This CDR3 contains 14 residues. V trimming: 4 bases; J trimming: 4 bases; junction bases outside the gene matches: 5. This CDR3 is CASSLGTAPDTQYF. Here the CDR3 DNA reads TGTGCCAGCAGCCTCGGGACAGCCCCAGATACGCAGTATTTT.

This clonotype was observed at least ten times. The gene calls are TRBV20-1 and TRBJ1-2; D gene ambiguous. The CDR3 covers 14 residues. Trimming took off 1 base at V and 9 bases at J, with 18 bases between the two ends. Germline V lookup: CDR1 DFQATT, CDR2 SNEGSKA (reference sequence). The chain's CDR3 is CSARVGGEVVSYTF. The DNA of the CDR3 is TGCAGTGCTAGAGTAGGCGGAGAGGTCGTAAGCTACACCTTC.

V and J are TRBV20-1 and TRBJ2-1; no reliable D call. The V gene's germline CDR1 is DFQATT and CDR2 SNEGSKA (reference sequence). V was clipped by 5 bases and J by 1 base, with 6 bases between them. CDR3 length: 12 amino acids. As DNA, the CDR3 is TGCAGTGCTGGGGTATCCTACAATGAGCAGTTCTTC. Encoded protein: CSAGVSYNEQFF.

This clonotype was detected a few times. The chain carries TRBV7-8 and TRBJ2-2; D is tentatively TRBD1 or TRBD2 (5 bases each). The CDR3 is 15 amino acids. V was trimmed by 1 base and J by 4 bases, leaving 10 bases between them. CDR1 is SGHVS, CDR2 FQNEAQ, per germline. The CDR3 DNA is TGTGCCAGCAGCTTAGTCACAGGAGGCACCGGGGAGCTGTTTTTT. Its translation: CASSLVTGGTGELFF.

This clonotype was seen a few times. V gene TRBV28 combines with J gene TRBJ1-2; D is unclear. Germline V gene data show CDR1 as MDHEN and CDR2 as SYDVKM. V lost 5 bases and J lost 4, with 5 bases in between. The CDR3 is made up of 11 amino acids. The CDR3 loop reads CASSPTYGYTF. CDR3 DNA sequence: TGTGCCAGCAGTCCGACCTATGGCTACACCTTC.

The V and J genes are TRBV29-1 and TRBJ2-5; 9 positions agree with TRBD1. The trim removed 6 bases at V and 4 bases at J, leaving 3 bases unmatched. Germline V gives CDR1 SQVTM, CDR2 ANQGSEA. The CDR3 has 12 amino acids. This CDR3 is CSVSDRGETQYF. Written as DNA, the CDR3 is TGCAGCGTGTCGGACAGGGGAGAGACCCAGTACTTC.

Written as DNA, the CDR3 is TGTGCCAGCAGATCCAATAGGGCCTATGGCTACACCTTC. As protein: CASRSNRAYGYTF. The V and J genes are TRBV6-5 and TRBJ1-2; no reliable D call. The germline V and J ends were trimmed by 6 bases and 4 bases, with 12 bases remaining between them. The germline gives CDR1 MNHEY, CDR2 SVGAGI. This CDR3 has 13 residues.

This clonotype was seen a few times. V and J are TRBV4-1 and TRBJ2-7; TRBD1 agrees at 9 bases. There are 16 residues in the CDR3. CDR1 is MGHRA and CDR2 is YSYEKL in the germline V gene. The J segment lost 1 base and the V segment lost 4 bases, leaving 8 bases of the junction unmatched. Written as DNA, the CDR3 is TGCGCCAGCAGCCCCACCGGGACAGGGAAATCCTACGAGCAGTACTTC. It encodes CASSPTGTGKSYEQYF.

The rearrangement uses TRBV20-1 and TRBJ2-1, with D perhaps matching TRBD2 (5 bases). The length of the CDR3 is 15 residues. Germline CDR1 reads DFQATT; CDR2 reads SNEGSKA (reference sequence). With 4 bases removed from V and 0 bases from J, the gap between germline ends came to 13 bases. The DNA for the CDR3 is TGCAGTGCTACGGTAGCGACCAACTCCTACAATGAGCAGTTCTTC. This gives the protein CSATVATNSYNEQFF.

The chain combines TRBV20-1 with TRBJ2-7; 8 positions agree with TRBD1. The V and J ends lost 3 bases and 5 bases, in that order; junction bases with no gene match: 9. Germline loops: CDR1 DFQATT, CDR2 SNEGSKA (reference sequence). The CDR3 covers 14 residues. The CDR3 coding sequence is TGCAGTGCTAGTGGTGGGACAGGCGTCAACGAGCAGTACTTC. Residues: CSASGGTGVNEQYF.

This clonotype was counted only a few times. The chain is built from TRBV7-2 and TRBJ2-7, with 8 nucleotides matching TRBD2. V dropped 2 bases and J dropped 0; count of bases not matched to a gene: 9. CDR1 is SGHTA and CDR2 is FQGNSA in the germline V gene. This CDR3 has 17 amino acids. CDR3 sequence: CASSLSDGRASSYEQYF. Written as DNA, the CDR3 is TGTGCCAGCAGCTTATCGGACGGGAGGGCGAGCTCCTACGAGCAGTACTTC.